The 15 T cell receptor beta chains in this list originate from one sample, sequenced in a study of T cell repertoires in ileal Crohn's disease. Time point of the sample: neoterminal ileum biopsy at postoperative endoscopy, about 6 months after surgery. Some clones are missing from TCRdb's copy, which holds only in-frame ones; the method was immunoSEQ multiplex PCR. Here the sample spans more than 2,500 clones, more than 65% being singletons. Sequenced input: ileal tissue. Receptors were obtained from an adult with Crohn's disease.

CDR3 bases: TGCGCCAGCAGCTTGGAACCGGGAAGTATGGTCGACGAGCAGTACTTC. This translates into CASSLEPGSMVDEQYF. The chain employs TRBV5-1 and TRBJ2-7, with D maybe TRBD2 (5 bases). There are 16 residues in the CDR3. The V and J ends lost 0 bases and 5 bases respectively, with 18 bases between them. CDR1 and CDR2 from the germline V gene are SGHRS and YFSETQ.

The rearrangement uses TRBV2 and TRBJ1-1; D is unresolved. Germline CDR1 is SNHLY and CDR2 is FYNNEI. The CDR3 contains 13 residues. The V end was cut by 7 bases, the J end by 1 base, with 10 bases between. The CDR3 region has the DNA TGTGCCAGCATGGAGAACCAGAACACTGAAGCTTTCTTT. Its protein is CASMENQNTEAFF.

V and J are TRBV27 and TRBJ2-3, with D maybe TRBD2 (6 bases). Trimming cost V 6 bases and J 6 bases, with 16 bases left between them. The CDR3 has 14 amino acids. The germline CDR1 and CDR2 sequences are MNHEY and SMNVEV (reference sequence). The CDR3 sequence is CASRGPGRSDTQYF. The CDR3 region has the DNA TGTGCCAGCAGGGGACCCGGGAGATCCGATACGCAGTATTTT.

This clone is deemed large. This rearrangement joins TRBV4-1 to TRBJ1-5; perhaps TRBD1 as D (6 bases). Trimming shortened V by 1 base and J by 5 bases, and 12 bases separated the two germline ends. The germline V gene encodes CDR1 MGHRA and CDR2 YSYEKL. This CDR3 comprises 15 residues. The CDR3 DNA reads TGCGCCAGCAGCCAAGTAGTGTCAGGGGATCAGCCCCAGCATTTT. This gives the protein CASSQVVSGDQPQHF.

J is TRBJ2-7 and V is TRBV18; 8 bases map to TRBD1. Germline values: CDR1 KGHSH, CDR2 LQKENI. CDR3 size: 15 residues. V shed 5 bases and J 1 base; nucleotides not matched to a gene: 7. This CDR3 reads CASSWGQDISYEQYF. CDR3 coding DNA: TGTGCCAGCTCATGGGGACAGGATATATCCTACGAGCAGTACTTC.

The V and J genes are TRBV5-1 and TRBJ2-1; D gene uncertain. The CDR3 sequence is 13 residues long. Looked up from germline, CDR1 is SGHRS and CDR2 is YFSETQ. Trimming took 0 bases from V and 10 from J, leaving 11 bases between them. As DNA, the CDR3 is TGCGCCAGCAGCTTGGATTACTATAGCGAGCAGTTCTTC. Protein: CASSLDYYSEQFF.

V is TRBV6-5 and J is TRBJ2-7, with D maybe TRBD1 (6 bases). Deletions cut 6 bases from V and 2 bases from J, with 11 bases between. Germline lookup yields CDR1 MNHEY and CDR2 SVGAGI. The CDR3 has 13 amino acids. The CDR3 nucleotides read TGTGCCAGCAGCCCTGACAGGACCTACGAGCAGTACTTC. This translates into CASSPDRTYEQYF.

The chain is built from TRBV12-2 and TRBJ2-3; the DNA was not compared with TRBD2, the D call given in the table. TRBV12-2 is assigned pseudogene status. The CDR3 has 16 amino acids. The CDR3 DNA sequence: TGTGCAAGTCGCTTCGCCGCTAGCGGGCCCACAGATACGCAGTATTTT. As protein: CASRFAASGPTDTQYF.

The V gene is TRBV9, the J gene TRBJ2-2; D is unresolved. Germline values: CDR1 SGDLS, CDR2 YYNGEE. V gave up 0 bases and J gave up 6 bases, with 6 bases separating them. CDR3 length: 13 residues. The CDR3 here is CASSVGYPGELFF. Here the CDR3 DNA reads TGTGCCAGCAGCGTAGGCTACCCCGGGGAGCTGTTTTTT.

The V call is TRBV13, the J call TRBJ2-7, with TRBD1 as a possible D gene (5 bases). Trimming pared 5 bases from V and 2 bases from J, leaving 10 bases between. Germline CDR1 and CDR2: PRHDT and FYEKMQ (reference sequence). The length of the CDR3 is 13 residues. CDR3 DNA sequence: TGTGCCAGCAGCCGACAGTCTACCTACGAGCAGTACTTC. It is translated as CASSRQSTYEQYF.

With regard to this clone: A far larger clone is a single base away, which makes a read error likely. The chain recombines TRBV4-2 with TRBJ2-1; 10 bases agree with TRBD2. The germline V gene has CDR1 LGHNA and CDR2 YNFKEQ. Trimming cost V 2 bases and J 9 bases; bases outside gene matches: 7. The CDR3 spans 15 residues. CDR3 region: CASSQKRGGLGEQFF. CDR3 sequence (DNA): TGTGCCAGCAGCCAAAAGCGGGGGGGCCTTGGTGAGCAGTTCTTC.

This chain uses TRBV7-2 with TRBJ2-1; perhaps TRBD2 as D (5 bases). Deletions cut 5 bases from V and 10 bases from J, with 15 bases between. The CDR3 contains 13 residues. Looked up from germline, CDR1 is SGHTA and CDR2 is FQGNSA. CDR3 sequence (DNA): TGTGCCAGCAGCCGACAACTAGGTAGGGAGCAGTTCTTC. It is translated as CASSRQLGREQFF.

In its sample, this clone was seen a few times. The rearrangement uses TRBV6-1 and TRBJ1-5; D is possibly TRBD1 (5 bases). The CDR3 consists of 15 residues. CDR1 and CDR2 from the germline V gene are MNHNS and SASEGT. Trimming shortened V by 2 bases and J by 0 bases, and 8 bases separated the two germline ends. The CDR3 reads CASSENRISNQPQHF. In nucleotides, the CDR3 is TGTGCCAGCAGTGAAAACAGGATTAGCAATCAGCCCCAGCATTTT.

To note about this clone: Other DNA sequences within the sample encode an identical CDR3. The chain is built from TRBV5-4 and TRBJ2-3, with D maybe TRBD2 (6 bases). Trimming left V 0 bases short and J 4 bases short, with 12 bases between. This CDR3 region has 15 residues. Germline lookup yields CDR1 SGHNT and CDR2 YYREEE (reference sequence). CDR3 bases: TGTGCCAGCAGCTTGGAGCCTAGCGTTCCAGATACGCAGTATTTT. Translation gives CASSLEPSVPDTQYF.

The genes are TRBV28 and TRBJ2-5, with D tentatively TRBD1 (5 bases). Germline CDR1 MDHEN, CDR2 SYDVKM. The CDR3 runs 13 residues. Trimming pared 4 bases from V and 0 bases from J, leaving 6 bases between. CDR3 DNA sequence: TGTGCCAGCAGTTGGACATACCAAGAGACCCAGTACTTC. Residues: CASSWTYQETQYF.